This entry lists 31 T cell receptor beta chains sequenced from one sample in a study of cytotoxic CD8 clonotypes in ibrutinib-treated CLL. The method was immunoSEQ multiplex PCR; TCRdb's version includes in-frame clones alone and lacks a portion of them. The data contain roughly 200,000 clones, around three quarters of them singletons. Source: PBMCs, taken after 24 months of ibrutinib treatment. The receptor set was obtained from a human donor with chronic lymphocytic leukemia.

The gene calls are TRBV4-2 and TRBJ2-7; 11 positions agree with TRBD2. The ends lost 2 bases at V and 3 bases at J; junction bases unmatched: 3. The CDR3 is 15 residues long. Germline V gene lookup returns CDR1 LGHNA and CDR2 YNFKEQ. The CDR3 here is CASSQWLAGGYEQYF. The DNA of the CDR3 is TGTGCCAGCAGCCAATGGCTAGCGGGAGGCTACGAGCAGTACTTC.

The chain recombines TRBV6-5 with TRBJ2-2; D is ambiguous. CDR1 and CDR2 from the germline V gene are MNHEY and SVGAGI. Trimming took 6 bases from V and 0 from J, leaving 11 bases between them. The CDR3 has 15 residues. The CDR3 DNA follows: TGTGCCAGCAGACCTCCCTACGCGAACACCGGGGAGCTGTTTTTT. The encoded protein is CASRPPYANTGELFF.

The CDR3 nucleotides read TGTGCCAGCAGTTACCTGGGCCGGGACAGAAGCTACGAGCAGTACTTC. It is translated as CASSYLGRDRSYEQYF. The rearrangement links TRBV6-5 to TRBJ2-7, with 7 positions matching TRBD1. The length of the CDR3 is 16 residues. V lost 2 bases and J lost 3; bases outside the gene matches: 10. The germline gives CDR1 MNHEY, CDR2 SVGAGI.

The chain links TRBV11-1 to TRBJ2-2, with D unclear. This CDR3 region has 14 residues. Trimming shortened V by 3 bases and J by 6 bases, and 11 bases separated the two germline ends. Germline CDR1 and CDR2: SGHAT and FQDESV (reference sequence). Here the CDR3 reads CASSFLIRAGELFF. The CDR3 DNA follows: TGTGCCAGCAGCTTTCTCATACGTGCCGGGGAGCTGTTTTTT.

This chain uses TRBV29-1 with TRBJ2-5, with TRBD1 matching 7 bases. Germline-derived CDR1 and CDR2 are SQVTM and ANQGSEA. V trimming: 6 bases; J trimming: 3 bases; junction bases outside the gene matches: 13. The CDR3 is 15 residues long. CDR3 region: CSVRGGRDSEETQYF. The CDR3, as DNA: TGCAGCGTCAGAGGGGGCAGGGATTCGGAAGAGACCCAGTACTTC.

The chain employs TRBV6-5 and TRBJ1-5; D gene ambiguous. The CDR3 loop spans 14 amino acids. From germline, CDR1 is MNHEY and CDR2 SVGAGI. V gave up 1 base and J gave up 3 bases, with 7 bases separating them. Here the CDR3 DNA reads TGTGCCAGCAGTTACTGGGCAGACAATCAGCCCCAGCATTTT. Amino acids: CASSYWADNQPQHF.

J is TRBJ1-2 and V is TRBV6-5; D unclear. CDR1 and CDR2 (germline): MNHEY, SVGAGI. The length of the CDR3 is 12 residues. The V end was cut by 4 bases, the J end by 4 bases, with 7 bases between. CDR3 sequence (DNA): TGTGCCAGCAGTTCAGGTTCCTATGGCTACACCTTC. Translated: CASSSGSYGYTF.

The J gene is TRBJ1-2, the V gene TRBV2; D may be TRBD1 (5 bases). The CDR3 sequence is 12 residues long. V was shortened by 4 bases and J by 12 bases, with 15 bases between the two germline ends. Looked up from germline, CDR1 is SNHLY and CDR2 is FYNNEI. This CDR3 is CASSVPGRWHTF. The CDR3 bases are TGTGCCAGCAGTGTCCCGGGACGATGGCACACCTTC.

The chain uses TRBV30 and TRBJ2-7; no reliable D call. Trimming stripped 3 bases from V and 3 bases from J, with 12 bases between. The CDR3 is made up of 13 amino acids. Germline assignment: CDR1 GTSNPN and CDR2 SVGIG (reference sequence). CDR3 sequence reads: CAWRRRGFYEQYF. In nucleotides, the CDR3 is TGTGCCTGGAGGCGGCGCGGATTCTACGAGCAGTACTTC. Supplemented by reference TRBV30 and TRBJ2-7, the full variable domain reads SQTIHQWPATLVQPVGSPLSLECTVEGTSNPNLYWYRQAAGRGLQLLFYSVGIGQISSEVPQNLSASRPQDRQFILSSKKLLLSDSGFYLCAWRRRGFYEQYFGPGTRLTVT.

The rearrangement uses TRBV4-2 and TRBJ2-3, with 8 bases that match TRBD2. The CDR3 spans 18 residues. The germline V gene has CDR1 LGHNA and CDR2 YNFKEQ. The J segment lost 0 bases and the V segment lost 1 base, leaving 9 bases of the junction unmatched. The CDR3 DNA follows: TGTGCCAGCAGCCAAGTCATGTGGTCTAGCGGGAGCACAGATACGCAGTATTTT. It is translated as CASSQVMWSSGSTDTQYF.

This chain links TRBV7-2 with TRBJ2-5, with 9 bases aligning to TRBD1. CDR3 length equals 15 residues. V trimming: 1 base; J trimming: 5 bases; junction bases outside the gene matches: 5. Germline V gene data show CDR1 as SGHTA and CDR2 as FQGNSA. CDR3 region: CASSLGDRVGETQYF. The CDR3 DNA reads TGTGCCAGCAGCTTAGGGGACAGGGTTGGGGAGACCCAGTACTTC.

The CDR3: CASSTGGTASYEQYF. In DNA, the CDR3 is TGTGCCAGCAGTACCGGCGGGACCGCCTCCTACGAGCAGTACTTC. V gene TRBV27 combines with J gene TRBJ2-7; TRBD2 is a possible D gene (6 bases). V gave up 5 bases and J gave up 0 bases, with 14 bases separating them. Germline V CDR1 and CDR2: MNHEY, SMNVEV (reference sequence). The CDR3 sequence is 15 residues long.

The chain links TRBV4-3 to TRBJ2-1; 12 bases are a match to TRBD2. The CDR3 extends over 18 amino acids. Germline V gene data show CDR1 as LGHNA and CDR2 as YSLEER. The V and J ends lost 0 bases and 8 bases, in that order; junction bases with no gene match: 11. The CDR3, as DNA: TGCGCCAGCAGCCAAGAGCTTGTGACTAGCGGGAGAGTAGATGAGCAGTTCTTC. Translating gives CASSQELVTSGRVDEQFF.

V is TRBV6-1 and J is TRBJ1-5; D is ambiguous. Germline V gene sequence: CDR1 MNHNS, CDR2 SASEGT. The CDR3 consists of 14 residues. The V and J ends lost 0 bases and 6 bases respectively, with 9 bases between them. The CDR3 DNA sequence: TGTGCCAGCAGTGAAGCTTCGGTGGTTCAGCCCCAGCATTTT. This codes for CASSEASVVQPQHF.

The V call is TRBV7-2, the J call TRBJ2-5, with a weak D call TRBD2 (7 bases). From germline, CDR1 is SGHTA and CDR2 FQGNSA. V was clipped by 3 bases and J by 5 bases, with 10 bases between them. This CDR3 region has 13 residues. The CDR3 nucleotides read TGTGCCAGCAGCTTCGCGGGGGCTGAGACCCAGTACTTC. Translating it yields CASSFAGAETQYF.

CDR3 region: CASSPIVRGGTEAFF. The CDR3 region has the DNA TGTGCCAGCAGCCCCATCGTCAGGGGAGGCACTGAAGCTTTCTTT. The chain uses TRBV6-5 and TRBJ1-1; TRBD1 might be the D (6 bases). The CDR3 covers 15 residues. Trimming left V 6 bases short and J 4 bases short, with 18 bases between. CDR1 and CDR2 from the germline V gene are MNHEY and SVGAGI.

Written as DNA, the CDR3 is TGTGCCAGCAGCTTAGAACCCACTATGGGGGAGCAGTACTTC. Its translation is CASSLEPTMGEQYF. V and J are TRBV7-6 and TRBJ2-7; unclear D gene. V lost 1 base, J lost 7 bases, and 14 bases lay in between. Germline CDR1 reads SGHVS; CDR2 reads FNYEAQ. The CDR3 covers 14 residues. Combining the CDR3 with reference TRBV7-6 and TRBJ2-7 gives the whole variable domain GAGVSQSPRYKVTKRGQDVALRCDPISGHVSLYWYRQALGQGPEFLTYFNYEAQQDKSGLPNDRFSAERPEGSISTLTIQRTEQRDSAMYRCASSLEPTMGEQYFGPGTRLTVT.

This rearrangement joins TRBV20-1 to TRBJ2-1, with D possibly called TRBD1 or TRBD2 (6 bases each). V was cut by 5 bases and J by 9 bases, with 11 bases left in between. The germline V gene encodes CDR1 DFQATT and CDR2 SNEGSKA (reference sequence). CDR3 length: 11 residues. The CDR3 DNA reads TGCAGTGCTCCCGGAGGGGGTGAGCAGTTCTTC. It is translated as CSAPGGGEQFF.

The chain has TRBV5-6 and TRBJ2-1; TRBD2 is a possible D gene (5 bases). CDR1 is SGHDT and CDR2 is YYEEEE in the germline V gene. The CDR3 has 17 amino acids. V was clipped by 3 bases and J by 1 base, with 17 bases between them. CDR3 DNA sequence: TGTGCCAGCAGCTCAATTGAGGGAAGAAGTTCCTACAATGAGCAGTTCTTC. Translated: CASSSIEGRSSYNEQFF.

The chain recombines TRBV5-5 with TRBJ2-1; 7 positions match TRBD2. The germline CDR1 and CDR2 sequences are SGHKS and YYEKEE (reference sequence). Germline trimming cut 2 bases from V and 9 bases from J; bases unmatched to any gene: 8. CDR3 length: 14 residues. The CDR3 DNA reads TGTGCCAGCAGCTTCCGACTAGCCCGACCTGAGCAGTTCTTC. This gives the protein CASSFRLARPEQFF.

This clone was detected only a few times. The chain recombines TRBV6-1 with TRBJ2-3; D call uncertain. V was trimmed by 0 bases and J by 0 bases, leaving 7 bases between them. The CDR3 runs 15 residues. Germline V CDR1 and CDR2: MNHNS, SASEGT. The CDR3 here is CASSEADLSTDTQYF. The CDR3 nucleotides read TGTGCCAGCAGTGAAGCCGATCTCAGCACAGATACGCAGTATTTT.

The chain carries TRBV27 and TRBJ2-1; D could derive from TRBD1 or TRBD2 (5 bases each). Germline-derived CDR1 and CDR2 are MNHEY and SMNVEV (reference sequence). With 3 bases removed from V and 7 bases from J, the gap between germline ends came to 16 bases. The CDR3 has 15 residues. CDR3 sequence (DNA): TGTGCCAGCAGTTTTGGGGGATCTAAGCGGAATGAGCAGTTCTTC. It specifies CASSFGGSKRNEQFF.

CDR3 coding DNA: TGTGCCAGCAGCGCTACAGGGTACGAGCAGTACTTC. Protein product: CASSATGYEQYF. The chain combines TRBV11-3 with TRBJ2-7, with a possible D match to TRBD1 (6 bases). The germline V gene encodes CDR1 SGHNT and CDR2 YENEEA. CDR3 length: 12 residues. Trimming left V 5 bases short and J 4 bases short, with 9 bases between.

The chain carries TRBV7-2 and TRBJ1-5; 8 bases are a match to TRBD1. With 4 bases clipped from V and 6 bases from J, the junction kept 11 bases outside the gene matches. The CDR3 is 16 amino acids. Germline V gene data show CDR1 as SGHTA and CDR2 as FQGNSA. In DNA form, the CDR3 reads TGTGCCAGCAGCTACCAGGGGGCGGTTGCGCTTCAGCCCCAGCATTTT. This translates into CASSYQGAVALQPQHF.

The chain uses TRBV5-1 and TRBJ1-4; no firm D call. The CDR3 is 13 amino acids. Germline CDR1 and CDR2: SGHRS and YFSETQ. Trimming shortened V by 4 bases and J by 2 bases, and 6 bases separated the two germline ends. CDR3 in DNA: TGCGCCAGCAGCACCTCGACTAATGAAAAACTGTTTTTT. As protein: CASSTSTNEKLFF. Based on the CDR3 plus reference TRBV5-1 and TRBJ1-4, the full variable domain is KAGVTQTPRYLIKTRGQQVTLSCSPISGHRSVSWYQQTPGQGLQFLFEYFSETQRNKGNFPGRFSGRQFSNSRSEMNVSTLELGDSALYLCASSTSTNEKLFFGSGTQLSVL.

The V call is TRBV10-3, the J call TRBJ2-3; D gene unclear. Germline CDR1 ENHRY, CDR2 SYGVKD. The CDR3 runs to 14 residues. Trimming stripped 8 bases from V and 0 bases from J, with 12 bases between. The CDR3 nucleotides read TGTGCCATCGCGGACGTGAGAAGCACAGATACGCAGTATTTT. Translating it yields CAIADVRSTDTQYF.

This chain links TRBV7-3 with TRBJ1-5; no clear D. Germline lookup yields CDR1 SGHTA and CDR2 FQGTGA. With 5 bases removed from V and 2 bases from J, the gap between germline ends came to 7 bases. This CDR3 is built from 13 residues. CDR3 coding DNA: TGTGCCAGCAGCGAGTGGGGCAATCAGCCCCAGCATTTT. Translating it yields CASSEWGNQPQHF.

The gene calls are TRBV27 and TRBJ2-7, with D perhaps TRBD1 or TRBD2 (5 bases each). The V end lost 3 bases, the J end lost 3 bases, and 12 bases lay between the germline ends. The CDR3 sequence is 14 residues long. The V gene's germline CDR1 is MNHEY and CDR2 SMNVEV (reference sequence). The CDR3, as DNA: TGTGCCAGCAGTTTTGGGGCGGGTTACTACGAGCAGTACTTC. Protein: CASSFGAGYYEQYF.

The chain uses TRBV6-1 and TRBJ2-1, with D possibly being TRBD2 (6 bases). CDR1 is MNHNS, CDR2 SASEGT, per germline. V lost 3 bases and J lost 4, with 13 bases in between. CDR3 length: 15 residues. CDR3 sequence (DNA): TGTGCCAGCAGTGATGATGCGGGACTTTACAATGAGCAGTTCTTC. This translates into CASSDDAGLYNEQFF.

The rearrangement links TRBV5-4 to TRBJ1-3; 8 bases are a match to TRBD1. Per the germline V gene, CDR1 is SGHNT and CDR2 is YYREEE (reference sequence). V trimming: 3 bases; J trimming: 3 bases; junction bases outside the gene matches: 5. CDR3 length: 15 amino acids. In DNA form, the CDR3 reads TGTGCCAGCAGCTCCCTGACAGGGGATGGAAACACCATATATTTT. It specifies CASSSLTGDGNTIYF. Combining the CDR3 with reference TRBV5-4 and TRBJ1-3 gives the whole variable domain ETGVTQSPTHLIKTRGQQVTLRCSSQSGHNTVSWYQQALGQGPQFIFQYYREEENGRGNFPPRFSGLQFPNYSSELNVNALELDDSALYLCASSSLTGDGNTIYFGEGSWLTVV.

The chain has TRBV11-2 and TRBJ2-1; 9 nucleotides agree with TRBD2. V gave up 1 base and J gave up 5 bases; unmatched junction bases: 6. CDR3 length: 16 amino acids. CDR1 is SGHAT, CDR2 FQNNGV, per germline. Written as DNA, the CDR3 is TGTGCCAGCAGCTTAGTCAGCGGGAGGTTGCACAATGAGCAGTTCTTC. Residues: CASSLVSGRLHNEQFF.